These 18 T cell receptor beta chains were all obtained from the same sample, sequenced in a study of shared clonotypes between healthy human individuals. The table came from immunoSEQ multiplex PCR; TCRdb's copy has only in-frame clones and leaves some out. The sample lists 950,000 to 1,300,000 clones; 70% to 80% were seen once. What was sequenced was memory CD4+ T cells sorted from blood. Stated subset: CD45RA-negative fraction. These TCRs come from a man aged 18 to 35 in good health.

The chain recombines TRBV7-8 with TRBJ1-2; a possible D gene is TRBD1 (5 bases). The CDR3 covers 12 residues. Germline CDR1 is SGHVS and CDR2 is FQNEAQ. V gave up 4 bases and J gave up 8 bases, with 11 bases separating them. The CDR3 DNA sequence: TGTGCCAGCAGCTCGACAGCGGGAGGCTACACCTTC. Translating gives CASSSTAGGYTF.

The CDR3 reads CASSVGQGVFNEQYF. The CDR3 DNA reads as TGTGCCAGCAGCGTGGGACAGGGGGTCTTCAACGAGCAGTACTTC. The rearrangement links TRBV7-2 to TRBJ2-7; 11 bases line up with TRBD1. Per germline, CDR1 SGHTA and CDR2 FQGNSA. The V segment lost 5 bases and the J segment 5 bases; nucleotides outside the gene matches: 8. The CDR3 has 15 amino acids.

Only one count was recorded for this clone. V gene TRBV25-1 combines with J gene TRBJ1-3, with D unresolved. Trimming removed 0 bases from V and 4 bases from J, with 10 bases in between. CDR3 length: 15 residues. Per germline, CDR1 MGHDK and CDR2 SYGVNS. CDR3 DNA: TGTGCCAGCAGTGAATATTCCCGGGCGGGAAACACCATATATTTT. It yields the protein CASSEYSRAGNTIYF.

The chain is built from TRBV28 and TRBJ1-5, with D possibly matching TRBD1 (6 bases). From germline, CDR1 is MDHEN and CDR2 SYDVKM. The V and J ends lost 6 bases and 7 bases respectively, with 16 bases between them. The CDR3 contains 14 residues. Here the CDR3 reads CASRAHRVEQPQHF. CDR3 bases: TGTGCCAGCAGAGCCCACAGGGTGGAACAGCCCCAGCATTTT.

This clone was recorded a few times. The chain joins TRBV7-8 to TRBJ2-1; 11 bases line up with TRBD2. Trimming removed 5 bases from V and 2 bases from J; junction bases left unmatched: 17. Per the germline V gene, CDR1 is SGHVS and CDR2 is FQNEAQ. This CDR3 spans 20 amino acids. As DNA, the CDR3 is TGTGCCAGCAGCCTACTCTCCGGGACTAGCGGCCGTCGGCCCTACAATGAGCAGTTCTTC. This translates into CASSLLSGTSGRRPYNEQFF.

This chain links TRBV6-1 with TRBJ2-7, with D perhaps matching TRBD2 (7 bases). Trimming took 10 bases from V and 0 from J, leaving 16 bases between them. This CDR3 is built from 14 residues. Germline-derived CDR1 and CDR2 are MNHNS and SASEGT. CDR3 in amino acids: CATTGGHLSYEQYF. CDR3 DNA sequence: TGTGCCACCACGGGGGGACACCTCTCCTACGAGCAGTACTTC.

This clone is a singleton in its sample. The chain uses TRBV29-1 and TRBJ2-3, with 7 bases that match TRBD2. The CDR3 is 11 residues long. Germline-derived CDR1 and CDR2 are SQVTM and ANQGSEA. CDR3 sequence reads: CSGGVADTQYF. The DNA of the CDR3 is TGCAGTGGGGGGGTCGCAGATACGCAGTATTTT.

This chain connects TRBV7-2 to TRBJ2-5, with a tentative D call TRBD2 (5 bases). The V gene's germline CDR1 is SGHTA and CDR2 FQGNSA. The CDR3 covers 13 residues. V lost 5 bases, J lost 4 bases, and 11 bases lay in between. The CDR3 here is CASSVGGRETQYF. The DNA of the CDR3 is TGTGCCAGCAGCGTTGGAGGACGAGAGACCCAGTACTTC.

Notes on this clone: The sample holds other DNA sequences that translate to the same CDR3. V gene TRBV5-4 combines with J gene TRBJ1-1, with D unresolved. The V end was cut by 0 bases, the J end by 1 base, with 7 bases between. The CDR3 sequence is 14 residues long. Germline V gene lookup returns CDR1 SGHNT and CDR2 YYREEE (reference sequence). CDR3 in amino acids: CASSLGRGNTEAFF. DNA of the CDR3: TGTGCCAGCAGCTTGGGTCGGGGGAACACTGAAGCTTTCTTT.

The sample holds a few counts of this clone. The gene calls are TRBV25-1 and TRBJ1-6; unclear D gene. CDR3 length: 15 amino acids. With 0 bases removed from V and 9 bases from J, the gap between germline ends came to 12 bases. The V gene's germline CDR1 is MGHDK and CDR2 SYGVNS. The CDR3: CASSEYRGEGSPLHF. CDR3 sequence (DNA): TGTGCCAGCAGTGAATATCGGGGAGAGGGTTCACCCCTCCACTTT.

This clone was recorded once. V usage is TRBV6-5 and J usage is TRBJ2-1; 7 nucleotides match TRBD1. The CDR3 is made up of 14 amino acids. CDR1 MNHEY and CDR2 SVGAGI come from the germline V gene. V dropped 8 bases and J dropped 4; count of bases not matched to a gene: 8. Written as DNA, the CDR3 is TGTGCCAGCGGCTCACAGGGGAAATACAATGAGCAGTTCTTC. Encoded protein: CASGSQGKYNEQFF.

DNA of the CDR3: TGTGCCAGCAGTGAATTCGGTGCAACTAATGAAAAACTGTTTTTT. This gives the protein CASSEFGATNEKLFF. V usage is TRBV25-1 and J usage is TRBJ1-4; no clear D gene. In germline, CDR1 is MGHDK, CDR2 SYGVNS. CDR3 size: 15 residues. Trimming stripped 1 base from V and 0 bases from J, with 6 bases between.

The chain joins TRBV28 to TRBJ1-2; 7 positions match TRBD1. V lost 2 bases to trimming and J lost 4 bases; unmatched junction nucleotides: 7. CDR3 length: 15 residues. Per germline, CDR1 MDHEN and CDR2 SYDVKM. CDR3 bases: TGTGCCAGCAGTTTAACAGGGGCCAGGAGCTATGGCTACACCTTC. Its translation is CASSLTGARSYGYTF.

This sequence joins TRBV2 and TRBJ2-7; D not resolved. Germline CDR1 SNHLY, CDR2 FYNNEI. Trimming took 6 bases from V and 4 from J, leaving 10 bases between them. The CDR3 is 12 amino acids. CDR3 nucleotide sequence: TGTGCCAGCAGGGTCGACGGGTACGAGCAGTACTTC. Translation: CASRVDGYEQYF.

This clone showed up just a few times. The rearrangement uses TRBV6-5 and TRBJ2-7; 7 bases are shared with TRBD2. Germline loops: CDR1 MNHEY, CDR2 SVGAGI. CDR3 length equals 15 residues. After removal of 0 bases from V and 3 bases from J, the junction contained 5 bases not matched to a gene. The CDR3 loop reads CASSYSGQRDYEQYF. In nucleotides, the CDR3 is TGTGCCAGCAGTTACTCGGGCCAGCGGGACTACGAGCAGTACTTC.

On this clone: The sample carries other DNA sequences with the same CDR3. The chain has TRBV7-2 and TRBJ2-3, with D unclear. The CDR3 has 12 amino acids. The germline gives CDR1 SGHTA, CDR2 FQGNSA. Trimming removed 1 base from V and 6 bases from J, with 5 bases in between. CDR3 protein: CASSLGVDTQYF. As DNA, the CDR3 is TGTGCCAGCAGCTTAGGTGTGGATACGCAGTATTTT.

This clone has just one count. The V and J genes are TRBV12-5 and TRBJ2-7, with 10 bases aligning to TRBD2. CDR1 LGHNT and CDR2 FRNRAP come from the germline V gene. Germline trimming cut 5 bases from V and 1 base from J; bases unmatched to any gene: 5. The CDR3 sequence is 15 residues long. The CDR3 bases are TGTGCTAGTGGTCTTCGACTAGCGGGTTCCTACGAGCAGTACTTC. It translates to CASGLRLAGSYEQYF.

This rearrangement joins TRBV5-8 to TRBJ2-1; D could derive from TRBD1 or TRBD2 (5 bases each). This CDR3 spans 17 amino acids. Germline V gene data show CDR1 as SGHTS and CDR2 as YDEGEE. With 6 bases removed from V and 6 bases from J, the gap between germline ends came to 25 bases. The CDR3 nucleotides read TGTGCCAGCAACCCGGATGGGGGTCCTCCCCGTGGCAATGAGCAGTTCTTC. Amino acids: CASNPDGGPPRGNEQFF.